This T cell receptor beta chain was captured in a study of glioma-infiltrating T cells (dated by TCRdb to about 2016). Background for the entire study: Low-grade gliomas were represented by WHO grade II oligodendrogliomas or astrocytomas, and glioblastomas were represented by WHO grade IV tumors that were sampled at initial rather than recurrent diagnosis. Dexamethasone was administered to glioma patients for six or fewer days before surgery. Sequencing coverage of roughly 4.5- to 11-fold of about a million peripheral T cells was targeted for blood libraries. Sequencing of TCR alpha- and beta-chain repertoires was performed on glioma tissue, on non-neoplastic brain tissue, and on matched peripheral blood mononuclear cells. To gauge divergence between tissue and blood T-cell populations, every tissue-infiltrating repertoire was compared against the peripheral blood repertoire from the same patient. The paired cohort comprised three low-grade glioma patients, about eight primary glioblastoma patients and three non-glioma patients contributing non-neoplastic brain tissue.

The iRepertoire nested amplicon-rescue multiplex PCR (arm-PCR) platform was used to amplify TCR alpha and beta CDR3 regions from RNA. For one-step reverse transcription and amplification, roughly 95-450 ng of tissue mRNA or PBMC total RNA was used as input. After bead purification, a secondary multiplex PCR added Illumina adapters, and libraries were gel-purified between 200 and 400 bp. Demultiplexing relied on internal 6-nucleotide barcodes carried by the libraries. Sequencing of libraries was performed on an Illumina MiSeq with 2x220 or 2x250 nucleotide paired-end reads. The source study handled its data this way. Paired reads were merged using FLASH 1.2.11 and were aligned to the GRCh37 human genome using BWA-MEM, after which TRA and TRB reads were extracted. An IMGT-derived reference of cassette sequences and CDR3 motifs, with pseudogenes included, was used for V and J assignment. Reads were translated in three frames, and productive CDR3s were defined as those with a C...FGXG motif and no stop codons. A clonotype was defined as a unique combination of a V-J cassette pair and a CDR3 amino acid sequence. Reads were filtered by Hamming distance, thresholded by each sample's sequence error rate in mapped regions. Through fastp at Q25 and MiXCR, TCRdb rebuilt clones from the public reads, retaining in-frame beta chains. Entries are consolidated by CDR3 protein sequence, retaining the most common genes and DNA. The V and J calls were not made by the authors but by TCRdb's processing. In all, the sample holds more than 350,000 distinct CDR3 sequences, and more than 35% of those were seen once. The ten most abundant clones make up approximately 12% of the sample.

Worth noting for this clonotype: The antigen it binds to is not known. No base-level quality is on record; no much larger clone is a single base apart.

Immediately after resection, surgical brain or tumor specimens were cryofrozen in liquid nitrogen, with peripheral blood cells collected concurrently. V is clipped by 7 bases and J by 3 bases, and the sequence between their germline boundaries is 22 bases long. Including cysteine and phenylalanine, the CDR3 has 17 amino acids. Only the CDR3 portion is preserved as DNA: 51 bases, with reading frame beginning at the first base. Points the paper makes about the study in general: VJ-independent divergence between tissue and blood was lower than expected in non-neoplastic patients but higher than expected in all gliomas, particularly low-grade gliomas. Small numbers underpinned the group comparisons: about eight glioblastoma patients, three low-grade glioma patients and three non-neoplastic patients. Very few CDR3 sequences were shared between tissue and blood, attributed to high CDR3 diversity and limited sampling. A signature set of shared blood CDR3 motifs marked patients with low tissue-blood divergence and was depleted in highly divergent patients.

This chain joins TRBV12-3 or TRBV12-4 to TRBJ2-1; D gene: possibly TRBD1, on 6 matching bases. Specimen: glioma tissue, nonneoplastic brain tissue, or PBMCs (not recorded which). This TCR was recovered from a human donor with low-grade glioma or glioblastoma, undergoing nonglioma brain surgery, or in good health (not recorded which). The DNA sequence follows: TGTGCCAGCACCCAACCCCCCCCAGGGGCCCTCTACAATGAGCAGTTCTTC. This sequence encodes CASTQPPPGALYNEQFF.